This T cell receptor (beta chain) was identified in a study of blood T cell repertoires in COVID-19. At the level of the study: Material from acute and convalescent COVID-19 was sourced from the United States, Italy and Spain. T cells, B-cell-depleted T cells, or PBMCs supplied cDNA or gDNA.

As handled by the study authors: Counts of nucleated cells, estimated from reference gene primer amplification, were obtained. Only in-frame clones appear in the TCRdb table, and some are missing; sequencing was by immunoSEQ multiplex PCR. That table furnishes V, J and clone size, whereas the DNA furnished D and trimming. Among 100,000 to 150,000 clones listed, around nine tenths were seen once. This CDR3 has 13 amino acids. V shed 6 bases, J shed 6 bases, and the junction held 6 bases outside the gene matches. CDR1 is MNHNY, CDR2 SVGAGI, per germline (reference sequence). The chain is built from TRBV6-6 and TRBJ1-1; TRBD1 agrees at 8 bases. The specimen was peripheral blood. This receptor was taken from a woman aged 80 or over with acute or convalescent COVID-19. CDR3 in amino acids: CASSAQGEAEAFF. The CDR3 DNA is TGTGCCAGCAGCGCACAGGGGGAAGCTGAAGCTTTCTTT.